The source of this TCR beta chain is a study of shared clonotypes between healthy human individuals. The study's findings and limits: In this cohort, only blood was sampled, and tissue repertoires likely differ.

The DNA input per sorted-subset replicate PCR was 200 to 250 ng, corresponding to tens of thousands of T cell genomes. Original methodology: ImmunoSEQ only sent back junction sequences with no quality scores, so filtering was done differently. The table came from immunoSEQ multiplex PCR; TCRdb's copy has only in-frame clones and leaves some out. The V and J calls and clone size are taken from that table; D and trimming were inferred from the DNA. The data show around 2.1 million clones, approximately 94% seen once. This CDR3 region has 13 residues. V was trimmed by 7 bases and J by 7 bases, leaving 16 bases between them. The germline V gene encodes CDR1 LGHNA and CDR2 YNFKEQ. As regards this clone: Its cognate antigen is unknown.

The donors were all Caucasian adults (living in Nashville, Tennessee). This clonotype was obtained from a man aged 18 to 35 in good health. This sequence joins TRBV4-2 and TRBJ1-2; D not resolved. The sample taken for sequencing was naive CD4+ T cells sorted from blood. The subset: CD45RA+ positively selected. CDR3 in amino acids: CASTSGAFGGYTF. The DNA of the CDR3 is TGTGCCAGCACCTCAGGAGCTTTTGGTGGCTACACCTTC.